Listed below are T cell receptor beta chains from one sample, sequenced in a study of T cells in Graves' hyperthyroidism and ophthalmopathy. Using its own MiXCR run on the multiplex PCR reads, TCRdb lists one record per CDR3 protein. The sample shows approximately 640,000 distinct CDR3 sequences, 16% of them seen only once. Sequencing was performed on blood. All receptors derive from a woman in her 30s with Graves' hyperthyroidism. Both conserved end residues are part of each CDR3. A D gene is named only where the DNA matches it firmly.

v_gene: TRBV5-1
j_gene: TRBJ1-1
d_gene: NA
CDR3aa: CASSLAATNTEAFF

v_gene: TRBV7-9
j_gene: TRBJ2-1
d_gene: TRBD2
CDR3aa: CASTPVAPSGPVGEQFF

v_gene: TRBV4-2
j_gene: TRBJ2-7
d_gene: NA
CDR3aa: CASSQDLGRWGQYEQYF

v_gene: TRBV28
j_gene: TRBJ2-3
d_gene: NA
CDR3aa: CASSLRSADTQYF

v_gene: TRBV7-2
j_gene: TRBJ2-3
d_gene: NA
CDR3aa: CASSLSRENTDTQYF

v_gene: TRBV6-5
j_gene: TRBJ2-6
d_gene: NA
CDR3aa: CASSYTGPTSGANVLTF

v_gene: TRBV11-3
j_gene: TRBJ2-1
d_gene: NA
CDR3aa: CASSLRGGGGRRNNEQFF

v_gene: TRBV7-9
j_gene: TRBJ2-3
d_gene: TRBD1
CDR3aa: CASSLEDPVQGNTDTQYF

v_gene: TRBV5-5
j_gene: TRBJ2-5
d_gene: TRBD2
CDR3aa: CASSIGTSALETQYF

v_gene: TRBV24-1
j_gene: TRBJ2-1
d_gene: NA
CDR3aa: CATSDLAGFYNEQFF

v_gene: TRBV10-2
j_gene: TRBJ2-1
d_gene: TRBD2
CDR3aa: CASSSGTIDNEQFF